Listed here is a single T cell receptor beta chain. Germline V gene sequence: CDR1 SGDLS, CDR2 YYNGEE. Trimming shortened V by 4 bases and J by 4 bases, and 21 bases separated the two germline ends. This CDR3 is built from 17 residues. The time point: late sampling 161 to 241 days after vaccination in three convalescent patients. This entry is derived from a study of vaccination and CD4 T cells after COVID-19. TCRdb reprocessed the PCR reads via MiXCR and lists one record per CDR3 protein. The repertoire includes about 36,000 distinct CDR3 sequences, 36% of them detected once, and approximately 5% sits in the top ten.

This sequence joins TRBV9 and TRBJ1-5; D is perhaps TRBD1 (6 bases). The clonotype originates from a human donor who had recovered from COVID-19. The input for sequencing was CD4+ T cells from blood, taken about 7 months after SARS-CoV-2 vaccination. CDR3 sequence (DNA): TGTGCCAGCAGCCCTAATTTACGTCGACAGGCAAATCAGCCCCAGCATTTT. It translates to CASSPNLRRQANQPQHF.